The next 11 T cell receptor beta chains were all read from a single sample in a study of Ad26.COV2.S vaccination and SARS-CoV-2 variants. The method was immunoSEQ multiplex PCR; TCRdb's version includes in-frame clones alone and lacks a portion of them. This table holds hundreds of thousands of clones, around 92% found once. The treatment is: roughly 20 received Ad26.COV2.S at low or high dose, single or two shots; about 5 received placebo; per-sample allocation not given. Day 63 after the first injection of vaccine or placebo was the sampling time. This specimen consisted of peripheral blood, obtained in a trial of Ad26.COV2.S vaccine versus placebo. The receptors here all came from a person aged 18-65 years who received the Ad26.COV2.S COVID-19 vaccine or a placebo.

This clone was seen once. One end of the junction fails to match germline, which may point to a read error. J is TRBJ1-3 and V is TRBV19, with D uncertain. The germline V gene encodes CDR1 LNHDA and CDR2 SQIVND (reference sequence). This CDR3 region has 13 residues. The CDR3: CASCISSGNTIYF. The CDR3 DNA reads as TGTGCCAGTTGTATTTCCTCTGGAAACACCATATATTTT.

This rearrangement joins TRBV9 to TRBJ2-3, with TRBD1 identical over 7 bases. This CDR3 spans 16 amino acids. CDR1 SGDLS and CDR2 YYNGEE come from the germline V gene. V shed 3 bases and J 2 bases; nucleotides not matched to a gene: 9. The CDR3 coding sequence is TGTGCCAGCAGCGGGGGACAGCTATCTTCCACAGATACGCAGTATTTT. Its translation: CASSGGQLSSTDTQYF.

J is TRBJ1-1 and V is TRBV7-9; D gene unclear. The CDR3 covers 15 residues. With 2 bases removed from V and 2 bases from J, the gap between germline ends came to 12 bases. Germline V CDR1 and CDR2: SEHNR, FQNEAQ (reference sequence). Here the CDR3 reads CASSLIGRENTEAFF. In nucleotides, the CDR3 is TGTGCCAGCAGCTTAATTGGGAGGGAAAACACTGAAGCTTTCTTT. The full variable domain, rest sourced from reference TRBV7-9 and TRBJ1-1, is DTGVSQNPRHKITKRGQNVTFRCDPISEHNRLYWYRQTLGQGPEFLTYFQNEAQLEKSRLLSDRFSAERPKGSFSTLEIQRTEQGDSAMYLCASSLIGRENTEAFFGQGTRLTVV.

This clone was found a few times. The V gene is TRBV7-9, the J gene TRBJ2-2, with D perhaps being TRBD1 or TRBD2 (5 bases each). Trimming pared 1 base from V and 6 bases from J, leaving 9 bases between. Germline V lookup: CDR1 SEHNR, CDR2 FQNEAQ (reference sequence). The CDR3 totals 14 residues. The CDR3 DNA reads TGTGCCAGCAGCTTAGTGACGGGGCCCGGGGAGCTGTTTTTT. Translation: CASSLVTGPGELFF. The full variable domain, with the rest looked up from reference TRBV7-9 and TRBJ2-2, is DTGVSQNPRHKITKRGQNVTFRCDPISEHNRLYWYRQTLGQGPEFLTYFQNEAQLEKSRLLSDRFSAERPKGSFSTLEIQRTEQGDSAMYLCASSLVTGPGELFFGEGSRLTVL.

The chain couples TRBV7-9 to TRBJ1-1; the match to TRBD1 covers 10 bases. The CDR3 has 15 amino acids. From germline, CDR1 is SEHNR and CDR2 FQNEAQ (reference sequence). Trimming cost V 5 bases and J 3 bases; bases outside gene matches: 6. CDR3 in DNA: TGTGCCAGCAGCCTAACGGGACAGGGGTACACTGAAGCTTTCTTT. Amino acid sequence: CASSLTGQGYTEAFF.

This CDR3 is CASSHLTGGNYGYTF. The CDR3 coding sequence is TGCGCCAGCAGCCACCTGACAGGGGGCAACTATGGCTACACCTTC. The gene calls are TRBV4-3 and TRBJ1-2; the match to TRBD1 covers 10 bases. The germline CDR1 and CDR2 sequences are LGHNA and YSLEER. CDR3 length: 15 residues. With V trimmed by 3 bases and J by 2 bases, 3 bases remained unmatched.

This clone was seen just once. CDR3 sequence: CASSLWTGEVTDTQYF. CDR3 sequence (DNA): TGTGCCAGTAGCCTGTGGACAGGGGAGGTCACAGATACGCAGTATTTT. This chain uses TRBV19 with TRBJ2-3, with 9 bases lining up with TRBD1. The CDR3 runs 16 residues. Germline V gene lookup returns CDR1 LNHDA and CDR2 SQIVND (reference sequence). V lost 6 bases to trimming and J lost 2 bases; unmatched junction nucleotides: 9. Using reference TRBV19 and TRBJ2-3 for the parts outside the CDR3, the full variable domain is DGGITQSPKYLFRKEGQNVTLSCEQNLNHDAMYWYRQDPGQGLRLIYYSQIVNDFQKGDIAEGYSVSREKKESFPLTVTSAQKNPTAFYLCASSLWTGEVTDTQYFGPGTRLTVL.

The chain combines TRBV7-9 with TRBJ2-5, with a weak D call TRBD1 (6 bases). Germline V gene lookup returns CDR1 SEHNR and CDR2 FQNEAQ (reference sequence). V was shortened by 5 bases and J by 1 base, with 11 bases between the two germline ends. This CDR3 is 14 amino acids long. The CDR3 region is CASSLTDSQETQYF. DNA for the CDR3: TGTGCCAGCAGCCTAACGGACAGCCAAGAGACCCAGTACTTC.

The chain uses TRBV10-2 and TRBJ2-3, with D uncertain. The germline gives CDR1 WSHSY, CDR2 SAAADI. V lost 5 bases and J 2 bases, leaving 11 bases between the germline ends. This CDR3 comprises 14 residues. The CDR3 loop is CASSLRPYTDTQYF. The CDR3 coding sequence is TGCGCCAGCAGTCTTCGACCGTACACAGATACGCAGTATTTT.

V is TRBV30 and J is TRBJ1-1; a weak D match, TRBD1 (6 bases). The CDR3 spans 13 residues. V lost 2 bases to trimming and J lost 4 bases, with 11 bases between them. CDR1 and CDR2 (germline): GTSNPN, SVGIG (reference sequence). CDR3 in DNA: TGTGCCTGGAGTCTTGGGGGGGCCACTGAAGCTTTCTTT. It translates to CAWSLGGATEAFF.

V gene TRBV12-3 or TRBV12-4 combines with J gene TRBJ1-2; D call uncertain. This CDR3 is built from 13 residues. Trimming took 1 base from V and 5 from J, leaving 8 bases between them. CDR3 residues: CASSLDRWYGYTF. The CDR3 region has the DNA TGTGCCAGCAGTTTAGACCGCTGGTATGGCTACACCTTC.